This TCR beta chain was recorded in a study of T cell repertoires in cytomegalovirus infection. At the level of the study: CMV epitopes in the study were HLA-C-restricted (recently identified) and HLA-B-restricted (well studied). Through public TCR beta signatures, both CMV infection and matching HLA type were indicated.

TCRdb re-derived calls from the reads in MiXCR, one entry per CDR3 protein. This table has roughly 700,000 distinct CDR3 sequences, 30% to 35% appearing once. This clonotype has just a few counts. The antigen is undetermined. This CDR3 region has 14 residues. Trimming left V 6 bases short and J 10 bases short, with 16 bases between. The V gene's germline CDR1 is SNHLY and CDR2 FYNNEI. The study's findings and limits: HLA-C-restricted TCR beta clonotypes specific for CMV led the ex vivo response.

The specimen was cultured PBMCs, collected from culture after CMV antigen stimulation. This TCR came from a human donor in good health (CMV status not recorded). Some clones in this sample may be carry-over from other donors' samples. This chain joins TRBV2 and TRBJ2-6; D unresolved. The CDR3 bases are TGTGCCAGCAGCCCGCCCGGCCCACAAAACGTCCTGACTTTC. This gives the protein CASSPPGPQNVLTF. The complete variable domain, with remaining parts taken from reference TRBV2 and TRBJ2-6, reads EPEVTQTPSHQVTQMGQEVILRCVPISNHLYFYWYRQILGQKVEFLVSFYNNEISEKSEIFDDQFSVERPDGSNFTLKIRSTKLEDSAMYFCASSPPGPQNVLTFGAGSRLTVL.